This TCR beta chain emerged from a study of cytomegalovirus exposure and HLA in healthy donors. Study-wide points: A later analysis, which compared TCR beta chains of equal frequency, found the HLA-associated ones more clonally expanded. The study labeled 180 or so TCR beta chains cytomegalovirus-associated. A later analysis found that most CMV-associated TCR beta chains appeared HLA-restricted. Trimming of TCR beta V- and J-genes showed a link, identified in a later analysis, to a missense DCLRE1C variant.

A remark on this clone: Its antigen is still unknown.

Primers included in the PCR were 60 Vbeta and 13 Jbeta primers. The method was immunoSEQ multiplex PCR; TCRdb's version includes in-frame clones alone and lacks a portion of them. The sample has almost 200,000 clones; around 79% are singletons. V lost 2 bases, J lost 2 bases, and 15 bases lay in between. Germline V lookup: CDR1 MNHEY, CDR2 SVGAGI. The CDR3 has 16 residues. This clonotype originated in a male donor in good health and CMV-seropositive. Source material: PBMCs. The chain combines TRBV6-5 with TRBJ1-2; D possibly corresponds to TRBD1 (6 bases). The CDR3 sequence is CASSYGDGGRNYGYTF. CDR3 bases: TGTGCCAGCAGTTACGGAGATGGGGGCCGCAACTATGGCTACACCTTC.